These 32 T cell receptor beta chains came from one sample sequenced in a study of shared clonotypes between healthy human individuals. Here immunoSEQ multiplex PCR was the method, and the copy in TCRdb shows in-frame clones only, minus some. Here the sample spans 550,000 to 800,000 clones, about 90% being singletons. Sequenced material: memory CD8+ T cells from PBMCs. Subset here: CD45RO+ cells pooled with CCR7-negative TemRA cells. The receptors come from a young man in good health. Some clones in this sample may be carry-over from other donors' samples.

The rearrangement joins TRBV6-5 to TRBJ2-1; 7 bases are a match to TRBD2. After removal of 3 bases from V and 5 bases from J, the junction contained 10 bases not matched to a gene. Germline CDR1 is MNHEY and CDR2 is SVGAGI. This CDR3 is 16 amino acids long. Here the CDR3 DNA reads TGTGCCAGCAGTTATTCGGCGGGAGTCGTCCACAATGAGCAGTTCTTC. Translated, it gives CASSYSAGVVHNEQFF.

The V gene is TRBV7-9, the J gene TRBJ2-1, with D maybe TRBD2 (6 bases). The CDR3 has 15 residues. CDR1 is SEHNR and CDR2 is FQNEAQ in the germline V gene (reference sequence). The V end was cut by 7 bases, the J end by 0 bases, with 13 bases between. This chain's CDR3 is CASNRRDSSYNEQFF. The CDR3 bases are TGTGCCAGCAACCGGAGGGACTCCTCCTACAATGAGCAGTTCTTC.

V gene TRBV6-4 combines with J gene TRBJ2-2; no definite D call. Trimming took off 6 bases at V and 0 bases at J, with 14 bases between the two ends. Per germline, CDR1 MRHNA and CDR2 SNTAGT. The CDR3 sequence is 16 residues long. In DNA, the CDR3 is TGTGCCAGCAGCCCCGTCGGCACAGCGAACACCGGGGAGCTGTTTTTT. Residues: CASSPVGTANTGELFF.

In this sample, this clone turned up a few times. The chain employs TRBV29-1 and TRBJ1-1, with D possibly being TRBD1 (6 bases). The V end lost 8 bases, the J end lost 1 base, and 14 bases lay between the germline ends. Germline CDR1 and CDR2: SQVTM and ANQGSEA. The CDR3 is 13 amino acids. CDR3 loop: CSIMGGQNTEAFF. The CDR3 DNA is TGCAGCATCATGGGGGGGCAGAACACTGAAGCTTTCTTT.

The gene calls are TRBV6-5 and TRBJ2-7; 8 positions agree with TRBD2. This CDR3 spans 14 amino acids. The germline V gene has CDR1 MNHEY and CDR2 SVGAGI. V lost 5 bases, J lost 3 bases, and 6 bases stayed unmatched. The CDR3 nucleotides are TGTGCCAGCAGTCCCACGGGGGGGATCTACGAGCAGTACTTC. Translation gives CASSPTGGIYEQYF.

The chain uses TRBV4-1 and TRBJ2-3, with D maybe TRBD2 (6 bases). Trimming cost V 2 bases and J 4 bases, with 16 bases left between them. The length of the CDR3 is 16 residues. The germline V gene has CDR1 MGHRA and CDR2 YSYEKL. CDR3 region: CASSQIAVRGADTQYF. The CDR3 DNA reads TGCGCCAGCAGCCAAATAGCGGTGCGGGGTGCAGATACGCAGTATTTT.

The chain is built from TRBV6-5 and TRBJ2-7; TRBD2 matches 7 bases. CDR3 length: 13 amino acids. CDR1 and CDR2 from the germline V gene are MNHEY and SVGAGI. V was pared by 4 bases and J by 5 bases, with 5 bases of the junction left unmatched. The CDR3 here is CASSWRELDEQYF. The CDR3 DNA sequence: TGTGCCAGCAGTTGGCGGGAGTTAGACGAGCAGTACTTC.

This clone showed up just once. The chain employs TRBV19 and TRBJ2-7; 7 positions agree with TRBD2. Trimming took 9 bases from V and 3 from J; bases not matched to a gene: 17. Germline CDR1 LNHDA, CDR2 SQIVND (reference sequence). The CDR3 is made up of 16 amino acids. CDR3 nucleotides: TGTGCCAGCCGCCGCAGCGGGGAGAGTTTGGGCTACGAGCAGTACTTC. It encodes CASRRSGESLGYEQYF. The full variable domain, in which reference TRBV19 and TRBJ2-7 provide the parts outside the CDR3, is DGGITQSPKYLFRKEGQNVTLSCEQNLNHDAMYWYRQDPGQGLRLIYYSQIVNDFQKGDIAEGYSVSREKKESFPLTVTSAQKNPTAFYLCASRRSGESLGYEQYFGPGTRLTVT.

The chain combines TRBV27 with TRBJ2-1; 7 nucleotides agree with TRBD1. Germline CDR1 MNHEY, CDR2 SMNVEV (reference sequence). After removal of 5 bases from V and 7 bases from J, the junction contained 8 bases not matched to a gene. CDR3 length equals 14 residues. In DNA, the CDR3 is TGTGCCAGCAGTGCCGGACAGGACTCTAATGAGCAGTTCTTC. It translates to CASSAGQDSNEQFF.

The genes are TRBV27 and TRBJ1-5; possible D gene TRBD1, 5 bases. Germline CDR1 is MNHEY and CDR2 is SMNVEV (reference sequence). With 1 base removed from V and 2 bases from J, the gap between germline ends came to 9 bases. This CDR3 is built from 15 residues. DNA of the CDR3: TGTGCCAGCAGTTTATTTGGGGACGGCAATCAGCCCCAGCATTTT. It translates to CASSLFGDGNQPQHF.

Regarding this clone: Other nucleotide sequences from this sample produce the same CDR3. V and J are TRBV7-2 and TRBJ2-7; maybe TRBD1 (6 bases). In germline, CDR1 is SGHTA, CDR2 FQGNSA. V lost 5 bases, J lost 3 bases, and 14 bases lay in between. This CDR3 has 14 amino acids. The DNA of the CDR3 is TGTGCCAGCAGCCTAGATTGGGGGCTCTACGAGCAGTACTTC. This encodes CASSLDWGLYEQYF.

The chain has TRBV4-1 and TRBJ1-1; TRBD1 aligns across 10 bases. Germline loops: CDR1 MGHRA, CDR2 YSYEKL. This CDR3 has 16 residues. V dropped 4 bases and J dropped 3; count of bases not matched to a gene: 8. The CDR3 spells CASSPRQGAIDTEAFF. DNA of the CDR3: TGCGCCAGCAGCCCACGACAGGGGGCGATCGACACTGAAGCTTTCTTT.

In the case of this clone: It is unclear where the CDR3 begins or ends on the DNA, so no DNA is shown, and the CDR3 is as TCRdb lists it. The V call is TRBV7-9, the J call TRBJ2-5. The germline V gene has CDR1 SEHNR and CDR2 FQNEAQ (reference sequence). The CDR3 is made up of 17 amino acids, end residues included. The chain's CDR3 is CASSPRDQYVGLETQYF.

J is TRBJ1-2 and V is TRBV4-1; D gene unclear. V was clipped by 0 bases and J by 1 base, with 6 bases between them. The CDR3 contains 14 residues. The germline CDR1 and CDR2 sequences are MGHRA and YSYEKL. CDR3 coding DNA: TGCGCCAGCAGCCAAGACGGGTATAACTATGGCTACACCTTC. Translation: CASSQDGYNYGYTF.

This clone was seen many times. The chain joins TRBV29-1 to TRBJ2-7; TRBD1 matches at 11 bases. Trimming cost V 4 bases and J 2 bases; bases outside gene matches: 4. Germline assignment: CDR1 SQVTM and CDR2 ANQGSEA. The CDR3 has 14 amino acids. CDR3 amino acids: CSVVGTGGAYEQYF. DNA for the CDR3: TGCAGCGTTGTCGGGACAGGGGGAGCCTACGAGCAGTACTTC.

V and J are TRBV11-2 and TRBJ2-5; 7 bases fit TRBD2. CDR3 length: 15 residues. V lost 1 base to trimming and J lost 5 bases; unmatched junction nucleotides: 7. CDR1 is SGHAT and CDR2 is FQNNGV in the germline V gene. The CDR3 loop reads CASSLVGTIGETQYF. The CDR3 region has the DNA TGTGCCAGCAGCTTAGTTGGGACTATTGGTGAGACCCAGTACTTC.

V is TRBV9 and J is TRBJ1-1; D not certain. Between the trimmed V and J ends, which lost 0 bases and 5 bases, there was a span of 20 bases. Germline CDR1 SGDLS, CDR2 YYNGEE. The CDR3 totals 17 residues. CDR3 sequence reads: CASSVGMRVRVGTEAFF. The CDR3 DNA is TGTGCCAGCAGCGTAGGGATGAGAGTTAGAGTCGGAACTGAAGCTTTCTTT.

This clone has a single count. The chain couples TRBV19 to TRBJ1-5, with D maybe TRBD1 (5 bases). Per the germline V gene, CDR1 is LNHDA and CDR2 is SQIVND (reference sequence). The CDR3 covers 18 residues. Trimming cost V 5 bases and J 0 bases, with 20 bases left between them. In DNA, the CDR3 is TGTGCCAGTAGTCCACTCGGGACCGCGGGGTATAGCAATCAGCCCCAGCATTTT. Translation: CASSPLGTAGYSNQPQHF.

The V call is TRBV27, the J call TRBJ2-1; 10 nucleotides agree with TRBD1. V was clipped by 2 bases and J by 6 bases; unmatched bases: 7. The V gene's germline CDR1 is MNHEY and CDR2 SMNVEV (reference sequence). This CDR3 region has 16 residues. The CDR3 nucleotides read TGTGCCAGCAGTTTACTAAAGGGACAGGGGTCCAATGAGCAGTTCTTC. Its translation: CASSLLKGQGSNEQFF.

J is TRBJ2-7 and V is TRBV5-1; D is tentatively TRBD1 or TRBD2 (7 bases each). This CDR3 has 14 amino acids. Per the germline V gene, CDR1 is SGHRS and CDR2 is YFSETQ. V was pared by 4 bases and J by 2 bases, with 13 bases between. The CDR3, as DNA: TGCGCCAGCAGCCCAGGGGGACTAACCTACGAGCAGTACTTC. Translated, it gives CASSPGGLTYEQYF.

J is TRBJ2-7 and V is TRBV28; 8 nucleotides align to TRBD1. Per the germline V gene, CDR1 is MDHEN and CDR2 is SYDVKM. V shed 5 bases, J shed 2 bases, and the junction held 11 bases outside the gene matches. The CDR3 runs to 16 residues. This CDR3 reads CASSGQTGDLPYEQYF. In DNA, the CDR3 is TGTGCCAGCAGTGGGCAGACAGGGGATCTCCCCTACGAGCAGTACTTC.

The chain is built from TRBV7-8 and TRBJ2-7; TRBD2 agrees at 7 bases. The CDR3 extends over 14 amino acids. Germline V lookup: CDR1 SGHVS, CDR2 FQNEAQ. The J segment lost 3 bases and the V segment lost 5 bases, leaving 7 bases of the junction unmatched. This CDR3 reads CASSPSTSRYEQYF. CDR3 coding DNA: TGTGCCAGCAGCCCATCGACTAGCCGCTACGAGCAGTACTTC.

The CDR3 DNA is TGTGCCAGCAGCTCCACCATCCTTACCACTAACTATGGCTACACCTTC. Its protein is CASSSTILTTNYGYTF. This rearrangement joins TRBV7-9 to TRBJ1-2; no reliable D call. Germline CDR1 and CDR2: SEHNR and FQNEAQ (reference sequence). Deletions cut 4 bases from V and 0 bases from J, with 15 bases between. The CDR3 sequence is 16 residues long.

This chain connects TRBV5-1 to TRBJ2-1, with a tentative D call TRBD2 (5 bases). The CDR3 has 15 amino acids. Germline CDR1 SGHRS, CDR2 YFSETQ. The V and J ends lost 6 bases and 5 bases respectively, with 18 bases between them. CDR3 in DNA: TGCGCCAGCACCCCCCTATTTGGGAGCAACAATGAGCAGTTCTTC. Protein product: CASTPLFGSNNEQFF.

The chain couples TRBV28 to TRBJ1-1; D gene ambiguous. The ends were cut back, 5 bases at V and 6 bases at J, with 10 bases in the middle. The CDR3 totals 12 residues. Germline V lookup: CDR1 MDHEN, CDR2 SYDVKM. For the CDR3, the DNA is TGTGCCAGCAGTCCCGGCGGGCCTGAAGCTTTCTTT. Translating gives CASSPGGPEAFF.

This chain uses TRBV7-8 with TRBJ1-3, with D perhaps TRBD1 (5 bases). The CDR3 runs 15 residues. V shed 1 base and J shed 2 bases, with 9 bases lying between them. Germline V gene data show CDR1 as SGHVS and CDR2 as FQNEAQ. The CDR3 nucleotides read TGTGCCAGCAGCTTAGTATCAGGGCCTGGAAACACCATATATTTT. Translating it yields CASSLVSGPGNTIYF.

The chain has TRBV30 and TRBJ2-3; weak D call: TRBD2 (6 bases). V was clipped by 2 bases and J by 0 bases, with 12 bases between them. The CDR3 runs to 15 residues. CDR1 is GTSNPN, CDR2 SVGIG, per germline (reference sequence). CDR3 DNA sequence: TGTGCCTGGAGTTTGGGGGACTGGAGCACAGATACGCAGTATTTT. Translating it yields CAWSLGDWSTDTQYF. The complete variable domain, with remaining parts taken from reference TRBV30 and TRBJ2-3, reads SQTIHQWPATLVQPVGSPLSLECTVEGTSNPNLYWYRQAAGRGLQLLFYSVGIGQISSEVPQNLSASRPQDRQFILSSKKLLLSDSGFYLCAWSLGDWSTDTQYFGPGTRLTVL.

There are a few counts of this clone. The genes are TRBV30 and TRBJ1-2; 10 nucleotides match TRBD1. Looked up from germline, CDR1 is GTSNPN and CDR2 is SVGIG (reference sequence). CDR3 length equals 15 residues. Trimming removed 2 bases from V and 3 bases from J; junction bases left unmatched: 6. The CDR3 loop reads CAWSRGQGRDYGYTF. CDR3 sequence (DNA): TGTGCCTGGAGTCGGGGACAGGGGAGAGACTATGGCTACACCTTC.

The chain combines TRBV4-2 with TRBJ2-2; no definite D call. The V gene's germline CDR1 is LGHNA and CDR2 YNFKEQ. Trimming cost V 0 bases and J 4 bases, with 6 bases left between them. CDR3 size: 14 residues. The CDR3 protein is CASSQDPGTGELFF. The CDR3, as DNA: TGTGCCAGCAGCCAAGATCCAGGCACCGGGGAGCTGTTTTTT.

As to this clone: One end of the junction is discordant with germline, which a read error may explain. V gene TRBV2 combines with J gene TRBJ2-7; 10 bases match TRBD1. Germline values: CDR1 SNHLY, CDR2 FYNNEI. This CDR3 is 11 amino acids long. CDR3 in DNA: TGTGCCAGCAGACGGGACAGGGGATGGTCCTTC. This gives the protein CASRRDRGWSF.

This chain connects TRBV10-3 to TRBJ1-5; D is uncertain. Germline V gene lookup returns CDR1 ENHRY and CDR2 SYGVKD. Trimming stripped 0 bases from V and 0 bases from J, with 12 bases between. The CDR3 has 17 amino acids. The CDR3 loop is CAISESRVPPSNQPQHF. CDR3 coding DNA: TGTGCCATCAGTGAGTCGCGGGTACCTCCTAGCAATCAGCCCCAGCATTTT.

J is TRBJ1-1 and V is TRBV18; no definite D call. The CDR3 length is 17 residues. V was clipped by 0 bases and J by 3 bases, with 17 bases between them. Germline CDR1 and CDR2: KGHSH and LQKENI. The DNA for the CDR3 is TGTGCCAGCTCACCACCGTACGGGGAAGTTCCAGACACTGAAGCTTTCTTT. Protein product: CASSPPYGEVPDTEAFF. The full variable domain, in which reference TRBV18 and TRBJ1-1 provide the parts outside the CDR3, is NAGVMQNPRHLVRRRGQEARLRCSPMKGHSHVYWYRQLPEEGLKFMVYLQKENIIDESGMPKERFSAEFPKEGPSILRIQQVVRGDSAAYFCASSPPYGEVPDTEAFFGQGTRLTVV.